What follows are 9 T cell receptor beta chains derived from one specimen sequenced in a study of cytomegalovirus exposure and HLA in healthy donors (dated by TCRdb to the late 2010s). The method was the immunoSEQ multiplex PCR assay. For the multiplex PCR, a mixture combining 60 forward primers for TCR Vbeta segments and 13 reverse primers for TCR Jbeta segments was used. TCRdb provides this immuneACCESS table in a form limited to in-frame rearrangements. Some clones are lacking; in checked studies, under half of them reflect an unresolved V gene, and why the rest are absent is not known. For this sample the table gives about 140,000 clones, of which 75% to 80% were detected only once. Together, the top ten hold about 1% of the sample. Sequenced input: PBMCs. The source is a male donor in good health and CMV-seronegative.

CDR3 amino acids: CASSESRTLGNIQYF. In DNA form, the CDR3 reads TGCGCCAGCAGTGAGTCCAGGACACTTGGAAACATTCAGTACTTC. The chain recombines TRBV10-1 with TRBJ2-4, with D tentatively TRBD1 (5 bases). Germline V gives CDR1 WNHNN, CDR2 SYGVQD (reference sequence). Trimming stripped 0 bases from V and 6 bases from J, with 12 bases between. The CDR3 runs 15 residues.

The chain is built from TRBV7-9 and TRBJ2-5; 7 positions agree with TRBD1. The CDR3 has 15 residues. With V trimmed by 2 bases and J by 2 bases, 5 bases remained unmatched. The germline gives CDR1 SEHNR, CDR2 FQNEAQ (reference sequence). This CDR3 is CASSLLGQIQETQYF. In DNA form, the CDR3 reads TGTGCCAGCAGCTTATTGGGACAGATTCAAGAGACCCAGTACTTC.

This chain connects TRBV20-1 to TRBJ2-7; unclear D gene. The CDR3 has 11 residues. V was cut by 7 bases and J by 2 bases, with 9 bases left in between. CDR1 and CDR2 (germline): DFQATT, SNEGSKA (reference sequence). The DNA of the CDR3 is TGCAGTGGGCAGGAAACCTACGAGCAGTACTTC. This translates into CSGQETYEQYF.

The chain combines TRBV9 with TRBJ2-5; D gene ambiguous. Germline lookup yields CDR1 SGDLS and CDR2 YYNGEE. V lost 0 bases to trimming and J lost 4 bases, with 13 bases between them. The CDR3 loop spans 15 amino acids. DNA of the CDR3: TGTGCCAGCAGCGTAGCTACGAGGCAAGCAGAGACCCAGTACTTC. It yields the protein CASSVATRQAETQYF.

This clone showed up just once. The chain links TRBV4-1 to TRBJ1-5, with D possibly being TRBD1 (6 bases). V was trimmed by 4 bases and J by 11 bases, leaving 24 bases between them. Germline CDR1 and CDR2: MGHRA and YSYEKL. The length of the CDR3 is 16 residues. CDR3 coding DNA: TGCGCCAGCAGCCCCGGGGACGGACAGACCTGGGATGCCCAGCATTTT. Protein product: CASSPGDGQTWDAQHF.

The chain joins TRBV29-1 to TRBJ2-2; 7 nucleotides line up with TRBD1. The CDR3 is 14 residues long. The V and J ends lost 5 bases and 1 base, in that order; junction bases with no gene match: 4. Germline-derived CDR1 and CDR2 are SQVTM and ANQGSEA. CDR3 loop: CSVRRQGNTGELFF. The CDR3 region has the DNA TGCAGCGTTCGGAGACAGGGGAACACCGGGGAGCTGTTTTTT.

In DNA, the CDR3 is TGTGCCAGCTCAGTGGGGGCCCTCGACACTGAAGCTTTCTTT. Its protein product is CASSVGALDTEAFF. The chain employs TRBV18 and TRBJ1-1; TRBD1 is a possible D gene (6 bases). The germline V gene encodes CDR1 KGHSH and CDR2 LQKENI. Between the trimmed V and J ends, which lost 5 bases and 3 bases, there was a span of 13 bases. This CDR3 has 14 amino acids.

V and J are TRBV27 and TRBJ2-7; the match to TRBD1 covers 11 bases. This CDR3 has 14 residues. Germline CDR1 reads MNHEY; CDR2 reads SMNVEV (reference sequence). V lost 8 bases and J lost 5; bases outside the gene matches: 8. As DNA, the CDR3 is TGTGCCAGCCAAAACGGACAGGGGGCTAACGAGCAGTACTTC. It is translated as CASQNGQGANEQYF.

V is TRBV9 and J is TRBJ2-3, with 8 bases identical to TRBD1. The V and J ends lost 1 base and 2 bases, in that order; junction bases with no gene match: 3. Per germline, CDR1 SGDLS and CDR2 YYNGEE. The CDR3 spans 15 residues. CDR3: CASSVRDRTTDTQYF. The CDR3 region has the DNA TGTGCCAGCAGCGTAAGGGACAGGACCACAGATACGCAGTATTTT. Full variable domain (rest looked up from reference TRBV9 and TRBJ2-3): DSGVTQTPKHLITATGQRVTLRCSPRSGDLSVYWYQQSLDQGLQFLIQYYNGEERAKGNILERFSAQQFPDLHSELNLSSLELGDSALYFCASSVRDRTTDTQYFGPGTRLTVL.